These 3 T cell receptor beta chains originate from one sample sequenced in a study of blood T cell repertoires in COVID-19. Profiled with immunoSEQ multiplex PCR; TCRdb holds only in-frame clones, not every one. The sample lists around 270,000 clones; roughly 90% were seen once. The material sequenced was peripheral blood. All receptors derive from a man aged 55-75 years who had recovered from COVID-19.

A single count supports this clone. V gene TRBV5-1 combines with J gene TRBJ1-4; D might be TRBD1 (6 bases). Germline CDR1 reads SGHRS; CDR2 reads YFSETQ. The CDR3 is 14 residues long. The germline V and J ends were trimmed by 5 bases and 2 bases, with 10 bases remaining between them. The CDR3 here is CASRSDSTNEKLFF. The CDR3 nucleotides are TGCGCCAGCAGGTCGGACAGTACTAATGAAAAACTGTTTTTT.

The rearrangement uses TRBV4-2 and TRBJ2-6; D possibly corresponds to TRBD2 (5 bases). Germline assignment: CDR1 LGHNA and CDR2 YNFKEQ. The V and J ends lost 0 bases and 0 bases respectively, with 15 bases between them. The CDR3 length is 19 residues. This CDR3 is CASSQEGGGRVSGANVLTF. Here the CDR3 DNA reads TGTGCCAGCAGCCAAGAGGGTGGTGGGCGGGTCTCTGGGGCCAACGTCCTGACTTTC.

This clone was detected a few times. V gene TRBV9 combines with J gene TRBJ1-1; D ambiguous. The CDR3 spans 15 residues. V lost 0 bases and J 1 base, leaving 10 bases between the germline ends. Germline V CDR1 and CDR2: SGDLS, YYNGEE. CDR3 coding DNA: TGTGCCAGCAGCGTAGGTCTGGCCACGAACACTGAAGCTTTCTTT. It codes for CASSVGLATNTEAFF. Full variable domain (remainder filled in from reference TRBV9 and TRBJ1-1): DSGVTQTPKHLITATGQRVTLRCSPRSGDLSVYWYQQSLDQGLQFLIQYYNGEERAKGNILERFSAQQFPDLHSELNLSSLELGDSALYFCASSVGLATNTEAFFGQGTRLTVV.